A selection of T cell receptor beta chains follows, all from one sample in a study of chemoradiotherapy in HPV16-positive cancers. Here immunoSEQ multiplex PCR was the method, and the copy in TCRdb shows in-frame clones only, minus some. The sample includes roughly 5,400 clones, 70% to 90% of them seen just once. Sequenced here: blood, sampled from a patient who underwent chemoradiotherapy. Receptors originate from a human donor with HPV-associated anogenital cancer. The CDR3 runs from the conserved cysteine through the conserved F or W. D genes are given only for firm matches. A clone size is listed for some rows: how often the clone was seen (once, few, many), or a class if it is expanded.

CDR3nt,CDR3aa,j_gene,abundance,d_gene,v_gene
TGCGCCAGCAGCTGGACGGGTGGCTCTGGGGCCAACGTCCTGACTTTC,CASSWTGGSGANVLTF,TRBJ2-6,large,.,TRBV5-1
TGTGCCAGCAGCTTGGTGGGAAGCAATCAGCCCCAGCATTTT,CASSLVGSNQPQHF,TRBJ1-5,.,.,TRBV5-6
TGTGCCTGGAGTGACAATATCCAGGGGGCTGGCTACACCTTC,CAWSDNIQGAGYTF,TRBJ1-2,.,TRBD1,TRBV30
TGTGCCAGCAGTGAATTGCAGGCAGGGGTGGGCGAGCAGTACTTC,CASSELQAGVGEQYF,TRBJ2-7,.,.,TRBV2
TGTGCCAGCAGTGAATACGGCGTCTCTGGAAACACCATATATTTT,CASSEYGVSGNTIYF,TRBJ1-3,.,.,TRBV6-1
TGTGCCAGCAGTTTATCAGGGGGTGGCTATGGCTACACCTTC,CASSLSGGGYGYTF,TRBJ1-2,.,.,TRBV27
TGTGCCAGCAGCATGATTCATGCTCAAGAGACCCAGTACTTC,CASSMIHAQETQYF,TRBJ2-5,.,.,TRBV5-6
TGTGCCAGCAGTTGGGGGGGCCCCTACGAGCAGTACTTC,CASSWGGPYEQYF,TRBJ2-7,.,.,TRBV28
TGTGCCACCAGCAAAGGGACAGGGGGAAGCTATGGCTACACCTTC,CATSKGTGGSYGYTF,TRBJ1-2,.,TRBD1,TRBV15
TGTGCCTGGAGTAGGAAGAACACTGAAGCTTTCTTT,CAWSRKNTEAFF,TRBJ1-1,.,.,TRBV30
TGTGCCAGCAGCCCAGGACAAGGAGAAAAACTGTTTTTT,CASSPGQGEKLFF,TRBJ1-4,.,.,TRBV7-3
TGTGCCAGCAGTGAATCCGGGTTCGGTGAGCAGTTCTTC,CASSESGFGEQFF,TRBJ2-1,.,.,TRBV2
TGTGCCAGCAGTCTGACAGGAGAGCCCTACAATGAGCAGTTCTTC,CASSLTGEPYNEQFF,TRBJ2-1,.,.,TRBV21-1
TGCGCCAGCAGCTTGGGGGGAGCGGGAGGGCCTGAAGATACGCAGTATTTT,CASSLGGAGGPEDTQYF,TRBJ2-3,.,TRBD2,TRBV5-1
TGTGCCAGCAGCCAACTAGGGACTGACTCCTACGAGCAGTACTTC,CASSQLGTDSYEQYF,TRBJ2-7,.,.,TRBV9
TGCAGCGTAGTCCCGACAGGATACAATGAGCAGTTCTTC,CSVVPTGYNEQFF,TRBJ2-1,.,.,TRBV29-1
TGTGCCAGCCGCGGGGTCCGGGGGCCCTCCTACGAGCAGTACTTC,CASRGVRGPSYEQYF,TRBJ2-7,.,.,TRBV11-2
TGTGCCAGCAGCCCCCAGTACAGCACAGATACGCAGTATTTT,CASSPQYSTDTQYF,TRBJ2-3,once,.,TRBV7-3
TGCGCCAGCAGCCAAGATATCAGTGACAGGGCGGGAGGCTACACCTTC,CASSQDISDRAGGYTF,TRBJ1-2,.,TRBD1,TRBV4-1
TGTGCCAGCAGCCCAACCCTCGGGGGGAACACTGAAGCTTTCTTT,CASSPTLGGNTEAFF,TRBJ1-1,.,.,TRBV11-2